The next 4 T cell receptor beta chains were all read from a single sample in a study of blood T cell repertoires in COVID-19. The repertoire was sequenced with immunoSEQ multiplex PCR; TCRdb's copy has only in-frame clones and lacks some. Among fewer than 350,000 clones listed, around 85% were seen once. The specimen was PBMCs or T cells enriched from blood (not recorded which). All receptors come from a woman aged 40 to 50 with acute COVID-19.

The CDR3 nucleotides are TGTGCCAGCAAGGGGCAGGTCCCCTACAATGAGCAGTTCTTC. It specifies CASKGQVPYNEQFF. The V and J genes are TRBV6-5 and TRBJ2-1; D might be TRBD1 (5 bases). This CDR3 has 14 amino acids. Germline V CDR1 and CDR2: MNHEY, SVGAGI. V shed 7 bases and J shed 2 bases, with 12 bases lying between them.

The rearrangement joins TRBV27 to TRBJ2-1, with 7 nucleotides matching TRBD1. The V and J ends lost 7 bases and 0 bases, in that order; junction bases with no gene match: 9. CDR1 and CDR2 (germline): MNHEY, SMNVEV (reference sequence). The length of the CDR3 is 16 residues. CDR3 nucleotide sequence: TGTGCCAGCAAACCACAGGGGACCAGCTCCTACAATGAGCAGTTCTTC. Its protein is CASKPQGTSSYNEQFF.

This sequence joins TRBV7-3 and TRBJ1-1; D may be TRBD1 (6 bases). Germline values: CDR1 SGHTA, CDR2 FQGTGA. CDR3 length equals 13 residues. The V and J ends lost 4 bases and 0 bases respectively, with 6 bases between them. CDR3 DNA sequence: TGTGCCAGCAGCTGGACAGTGAACACTGAAGCTTTCTTT. Amino acids: CASSWTVNTEAFF.

The CDR3 coding sequence is TGTGCCAGCAGCTTGGAGGAGGGGAACACTGAAGCTTTCTTT. Amino acid sequence: CASSLEEGNTEAFF. The V call is TRBV5-4, the J call TRBJ1-1; D is unclear. The CDR3 is 14 residues long. The V gene lost 0 bases and the J gene lost 1 base, with 7 bases spanning the gap. Germline V gives CDR1 SGHNT, CDR2 YYREEE (reference sequence).